The 30 T cell receptor beta chains listed next were all sequenced from one sample in a study of blood T cell repertoires in COVID-19. TCRdb's copy holds only in-frame clones and misses some; the assay was immunoSEQ multiplex PCR. Here the sample spans about 150,000 clones, approximately 79% being singletons. Sample: peripheral blood. These receptor sequences come from a man aged 45-65 years with active or convalescent COVID-19.

CDR3 DNA sequence: TGTGCCAGCAGCCGGGGACTTGACAATGAGCAGTTCTTC. The encoded protein is CASSRGLDNEQFF. The genes are TRBV7-7 and TRBJ2-1, with a tentative D call TRBD2 (6 bases). This CDR3 has 13 residues. Germline-derived CDR1 and CDR2 are SSHAT and FNYEAQ (reference sequence). Deletions cut 5 bases from V and 5 bases from J, with 10 bases between.

The chain joins TRBV13 to TRBJ2-3; TRBD1 agrees at 11 bases. V shed 4 bases, J shed 5 bases, and the junction held 5 bases outside the gene matches. The CDR3 loop spans 15 amino acids. In germline, CDR1 is PRHDT, CDR2 FYEKMQ (reference sequence). CDR3 bases: TGTGCCAGCAGCTCCGGGGGGACAGGGGGAGATACGCAGTATTTT. Residues: CASSSGGTGGDTQYF.

The V gene is TRBV5-4, the J gene TRBJ1-4, with a possible D match to TRBD1 (6 bases). This CDR3 region has 15 residues. Germline CDR1 reads SGHNT; CDR2 reads YYREEE (reference sequence). Trimming took 6 bases from V and 5 from J, leaving 17 bases between them. The CDR3 spells CASTPDPGANEKLFF. The CDR3 nucleotides read TGTGCCAGCACCCCGGACCCAGGGGCGAATGAAAAACTGTTTTTT.

The V call is TRBV2, the J call TRBJ2-3, with D unresolved. V was pared by 0 bases and J by 2 bases, with 12 bases between. CDR3 length: 16 residues. The germline V gene encodes CDR1 SNHLY and CDR2 FYNNEI. The CDR3 region has the DNA TGTGCCAGCAGTGAAGCCCGGAGCCCTAACACAGATACGCAGTATTTT. This encodes CASSEARSPNTDTQYF.

The chain is built from TRBV28 and TRBJ2-7; no definite D call. With 4 bases removed from V and 7 bases from J, the gap between germline ends came to 11 bases. The length of the CDR3 is 12 residues. CDR1 is MDHEN and CDR2 is SYDVKM in the germline V gene. CDR3 amino acids: CASSSLAWEQYF. The CDR3 coding sequence is TGTGCCAGCAGTTCACTCGCATGGGAGCAGTACTTC.

The chain links TRBV6-5 to TRBJ2-1; 10 bases are a match to TRBD2. The ends lost 0 bases at V and 7 bases at J; junction bases unmatched: 6. Germline V gene lookup returns CDR1 MNHEY and CDR2 SVGAGI. The CDR3 runs to 16 residues. The CDR3 DNA sequence: TGTGCCAGCAGTTACTCACTGGCTAGCGGGAGTAATGAGCAGTTCTTC. Its protein is CASSYSLASGSNEQFF.

The chain combines TRBV5-1 with TRBJ2-5, with D possibly TRBD2 on 6 matching bases. Germline CDR1 SGHRS, CDR2 YFSETQ. V lost 1 base, J lost 5 bases, and 12 bases lay in between. The CDR3 contains 14 residues. This chain's CDR3 is CASSLSGVFETQYF. The CDR3 nucleotides are TGCGCCAGCAGCTTGTCGGGAGTTTTCGAGACCCAGTACTTC.

The chain uses TRBV7-9 and TRBJ2-7; TRBD1 is a possible D gene (5 bases). The CDR3 is made up of 14 amino acids. Germline-derived CDR1 and CDR2 are SEHNR and FQNEAQ (reference sequence). Trimming took 8 bases from V and 2 from J, leaving 16 bases between them. CDR3 bases: TGTGCCAGCCAAGGGCCAGGGTGGGCCTACGAGCAGTACTTC. Amino acid sequence: CASQGPGWAYEQYF.

The J gene is TRBJ1-5, the V gene TRBV27, with 7 bases that match TRBD1. CDR1 and CDR2 (germline): MNHEY, SMNVEV (reference sequence). The J segment lost 6 bases and the V segment lost 6 bases, leaving 8 bases of the junction unmatched. The CDR3 consists of 14 residues. CDR3 sequence reads: CASRATGVGQPQHF. In DNA, the CDR3 is TGTGCCAGCAGGGCTACAGGGGTGGGTCAGCCCCAGCATTTT.

V usage is TRBV5-1 and J usage is TRBJ2-5, with TRBD2 as a possible D gene (6 bases). The CDR3 runs to 12 residues. V gave up 5 bases and J gave up 2 bases, with 7 bases separating them. Germline-derived CDR1 and CDR2 are SGHRS and YFSETQ. The CDR3 coding sequence is TGCGCCAGCAGGGCGGGACAAGAGACCCAGTACTTC. It translates to CASRAGQETQYF.

In nucleotides, the CDR3 is TGTGCCAGCAGGGGTAGACAGGCAAACACTGAAGCTTTCTTT. Protein product: CASRGRQANTEAFF. The rearrangement links TRBV2 to TRBJ1-1, with D tentatively TRBD1 (6 bases). The germline V gene has CDR1 SNHLY and CDR2 FYNNEI. The length of the CDR3 is 14 residues. The V end lost 6 bases, the J end lost 2 bases, and 13 bases lay between the germline ends.

The rearrangement links TRBV9 to TRBJ2-7; TRBD2 matches 13 bases. Unmatched junction bases numbered 14, after V lost 2 bases and J lost 3 bases. CDR3 length: 19 residues. Germline V gene data show CDR1 as SGDLS and CDR2 as YYNGEE. CDR3 in amino acids: CASSVAPRTSGSIYYEQYF. The CDR3 DNA reads TGTGCCAGCAGCGTTGCCCCCCGGACTAGCGGGAGTATTTACTACGAGCAGTACTTC.

Only a few counts were recorded for this clone. The CDR3 sequence is CASGLAGGSDTQYF. The CDR3 DNA reads TGTGCCAGTGGACTAGCGGGAGGGTCTGATACGCAGTATTTT. The chain employs TRBV7-3 and TRBJ2-3; the match to TRBD2 covers 15 bases. CDR1 is SGHTA and CDR2 is FQGTGA in the germline V gene. V lost 9 bases to trimming and J lost 6 bases; unmatched junction nucleotides: 4. This CDR3 comprises 14 residues.

The chain recombines TRBV9 with TRBJ2-5; maybe TRBD2 (6 bases). Germline V gives CDR1 SGDLS, CDR2 YYNGEE. V was shortened by 1 base and J by 1 base, with 11 bases between the two germline ends. The CDR3 length is 15 residues. The CDR3 DNA is TGTGCCAGCAGCGTATCCGGGAGCTTCCAAGAGACCCAGTACTTC. This encodes CASSVSGSFQETQYF. Full variable domain (missing parts from reference TRBV9 and TRBJ2-5): DSGVTQTPKHLITATGQRVTLRCSPRSGDLSVYWYQQSLDQGLQFLIQYYNGEERAKGNILERFSAQQFPDLHSELNLSSLELGDSALYFCASSVSGSFQETQYFGPGTRLLVL.

The chain employs TRBV28 and TRBJ1-3; TRBD1 matches 9 bases. The germline gives CDR1 MDHEN, CDR2 SYDVKM. V shed 6 bases and J 4 bases; nucleotides not matched to a gene: 22. CDR3 size: 20 residues. The CDR3 loop reads CASRTVARDRDLLPGNTIYF. The DNA of the CDR3 is TGTGCCAGCAGGACAGTAGCCCGGGACAGGGATCTGCTGCCGGGAAACACCATATATTTT.

The chain carries TRBV2 and TRBJ2-7, with 7 nucleotides matching TRBD1. With V trimmed by 7 bases and J by 2 bases, 5 bases remained unmatched. This CDR3 region has 13 residues. From germline, CDR1 is SNHLY and CDR2 FYNNEI. The DNA for the CDR3 is TGTGCCAGCAAGGACAGGAGCACCTACGAGCAGTACTTC. It specifies CASKDRSTYEQYF.

V gene TRBV27 combines with J gene TRBJ1-1; D gene unclear. This CDR3 spans 13 amino acids. Germline V CDR1 and CDR2: MNHEY, SMNVEV (reference sequence). V lost 6 bases and J 0 bases, leaving 8 bases between the germline ends. The CDR3 region is CASRISLNTEAFF. CDR3 DNA sequence: TGTGCCAGCAGAATATCCCTGAACACTGAAGCTTTCTTT.

This chain links TRBV23-1 with TRBJ2-1; possibly TRBD2 for D (5 bases). TRBV23-1 is noted as an ORF with a role that remains uncertain. The V and J ends lost 0 bases and 7 bases respectively, with 10 bases between them. The CDR3 has 14 residues. The CDR3 reads CASSQSSLVNEQFF. CDR3 nucleotide sequence: TGCGCCAGCAGTCAATCGTCACTAGTGAATGAGCAGTTCTTC.

Only a few counts were recorded for this clone. V and J are TRBV5-1 and TRBJ2-2; a possible D gene is TRBD2 (6 bases). The germline CDR1 and CDR2 sequences are SGHRS and YFSETQ. The CDR3 is 13 amino acids. V lost 4 bases to trimming and J lost 4 bases, with 8 bases between them. The CDR3 protein is CASSGGFTGELFF. The CDR3 region has the DNA TGCGCCAGCAGCGGGGGGTTCACCGGGGAGCTGTTTTTT.

The chain joins TRBV7-3 to TRBJ2-5, with a possible D match to TRBD2 (6 bases). Germline V CDR1 and CDR2: SGHTA, FQGTGA. CDR3 length: 13 residues. V lost 5 bases and J lost 4, with 11 bases in between. In DNA form, the CDR3 reads TGTGCCAGCAGCCCCCTGGGAGGAGAGACCCAGTACTTC. Translating it yields CASSPLGGETQYF.

This sequence joins TRBV18 and TRBJ2-7; 8 bases line up with TRBD2. CDR1 KGHSH and CDR2 LQKENI come from the germline V gene. The J segment lost 0 bases and the V segment lost 6 bases, leaving 7 bases of the junction unmatched. The CDR3 length is 15 residues. DNA for the CDR3: TGTGCCAGCTCGGATAGCGGGAAAAGCTCCTACGAGCAGTACTTC. Amino acid sequence: CASSDSGKSSYEQYF.

In nucleotides, the CDR3 is TGTGCCAGCAGCTTGACCTCCGGGACTAGCGGGAGTGGCACAGATACGCAGTATTTT. This sequence encodes CASSLTSGTSGSGTDTQYF. V and J are TRBV5-8 and TRBJ2-3, with 14 bases lining up with TRBD2. The CDR3 consists of 19 residues. Trimming removed 1 base from V and 1 base from J; junction bases left unmatched: 8. CDR1 is SGHTS, CDR2 YDEGEE, per germline.

The CDR3, as DNA: TGTGCCAGCGGCCCAGGGGGCAATGAGCAGTTCTTC. Protein: CASGPGGNEQFF. The chain combines TRBV6-4 with TRBJ2-1, with 7 bases aligning to TRBD1. Germline V lookup: CDR1 MRHNA, CDR2 SNTAGT. The CDR3 consists of 12 residues. V dropped 8 bases and J dropped 6; count of bases not matched to a gene: 4.

Ten or more counts support this clone. The J gene is TRBJ2-7, the V gene TRBV6-5; D is possibly TRBD2 (5 bases). CDR3 length equals 12 residues. The V end was cut by 6 bases, the J end by 7 bases, with 13 bases between. Looked up from germline, CDR1 is MNHEY and CDR2 is SVGAGI. The CDR3 protein is CASRRRSEEQYF. CDR3 DNA sequence: TGTGCCAGCAGGAGGAGGTCCGAGGAGCAGTACTTC.

The chain links TRBV27 to TRBJ2-1, with no clear D. Trimming took off 2 bases at V and 1 base at J, with 12 bases between the two ends. The CDR3 runs 16 residues. Germline lookup yields CDR1 MNHEY and CDR2 SMNVEV (reference sequence). DNA for the CDR3: TGTGCCAGCAGTTTACAGGTAGTCGGATCCTACAATGAGCAGTTCTTC. Its protein is CASSLQVVGSYNEQFF.

This chain links TRBV5-1 with TRBJ2-3; TRBD1 is a possible D gene (6 bases). The CDR3 length is 13 residues. V shed 4 bases and J shed 6 bases, with 12 bases lying between them. In germline, CDR1 is SGHRS, CDR2 YFSETQ. The CDR3 bases are TGCGCCAGCAGCCATGGACAGATGGATACGCAGTATTTT. Protein product: CASSHGQMDTQYF.

The chain recombines TRBV3-1 (or the pseudogene TRBV3-2) with TRBJ2-7; D is perhaps TRBD2 (6 bases). CDR3 length: 16 amino acids. Deletions cut 3 bases from V and 2 bases from J, with 17 bases between. The germline gives CDR1 LGHDT, CDR2 YNNKEL (reference sequence). The CDR3 DNA reads as TGTGCCAGCAGCCAGTCAGACGGGACTCGCACCTACGAGCAGTACTTC. It encodes CASSQSDGTRTYEQYF.

DNA for the CDR3: TGCAGCGTTGAAGACGGGACAACCACAGATACGCAGTATTTT. Its translation is CSVEDGTTTDTQYF. This chain uses TRBV29-1 with TRBJ2-3, with D perhaps matching TRBD1 (6 bases). CDR3 length equals 14 residues. V gave up 0 bases and J gave up 2 bases, with 9 bases separating them. Germline V gene sequence: CDR1 SQVTM, CDR2 ANQGSEA.

In regard to this clone: Other DNA variants within this sample encode the same CDR3. CDR3 sequence reads: CASSLDGDYGYTF. DNA for the CDR3: TGCGCCAGCAGCTTGGACGGAGACTATGGCTACACCTTC. The chain is built from TRBV5-1 and TRBJ1-2; D is unresolved. This CDR3 is built from 13 residues. The germline V and J ends were trimmed by 0 bases and 3 bases, with 6 bases remaining between them. The V gene's germline CDR1 is SGHRS and CDR2 YFSETQ.

This clone appeared many times. The chain links TRBV5-1 to TRBJ1-3; D is ambiguous. Germline V gene sequence: CDR1 SGHRS, CDR2 YFSETQ. The CDR3 runs 14 residues. V was trimmed by 5 bases and J by 0 bases, leaving 9 bases between them. CDR3 nucleotide sequence: TGCGCCAGCAGACGGGAGATCTCTGGAAACACCATATATTTT. This gives the protein CASRREISGNTIYF.